This T cell receptor (beta chain) was recorded in a study of shared clonotypes between healthy human individuals. Findings of the study overall: Large sequencing depth failed to make sorted-subset sequencing complete, rarefaction showed. The expectation was that sequencing depth would affect clonotype sharing among donors.

The CDR3 sequence is 14 residues long. Germline loops: CDR1 SGHNT, CDR2 YYREEE (reference sequence). The V segment lost 2 bases and the J segment 1 base; nucleotides outside the gene matches: 1. A word on this clone: The target antigen is unknown.

The authors' processing: ImmunoSEQ yielded junction-only sequences lacking quality scores, so filtering differed. Some clones are missing from TCRdb's copy, which holds only in-frame ones; the method was immunoSEQ multiplex PCR. V and J calls and clone size are those listed in that table; D and trimming were worked out from the DNA. The sample includes 2,500,000 or so clones, over 85% seen only once; the top ten take 0.36%. V and J are TRBV5-4 and TRBJ2-3; 7 bases match TRBD1. Sequences were obtained from naive CD4+ T cells from PBMCs. Subset in this sample: CD45RA+ positively selected. This sequence originates from a man between 18 and 29 years old in good health. Some clones in this sample may be carry-over from other donors' samples. CDR3 protein: CASSFGQGTDTQYF. The CDR3 DNA reads TGTGCCAGCAGCTTTGGACAGGGCACAGATACGCAGTATTTT.